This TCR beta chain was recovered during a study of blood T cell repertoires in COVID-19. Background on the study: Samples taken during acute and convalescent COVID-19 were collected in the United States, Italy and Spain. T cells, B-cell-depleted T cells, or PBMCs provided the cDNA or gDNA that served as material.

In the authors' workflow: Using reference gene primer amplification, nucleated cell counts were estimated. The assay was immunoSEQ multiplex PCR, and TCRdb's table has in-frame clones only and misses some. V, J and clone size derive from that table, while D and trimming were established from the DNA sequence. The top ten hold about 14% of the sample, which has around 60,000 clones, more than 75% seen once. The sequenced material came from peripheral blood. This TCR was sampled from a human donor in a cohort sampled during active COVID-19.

DNA for the CDR3: TGTGCCAGCAGTTTCAGCGGGAGTCCCTACAATGAGCAGTTCTTC. It yields the protein CASSFSGSPYNEQFF. This chain connects TRBV7-6 to TRBJ2-1; TRBD2 aligns across 8 bases. V was clipped by 6 bases and J by 2 bases; unmatched bases: 6. The CDR3 has 15 residues. The germline gives CDR1 SGHVS, CDR2 FNYEAQ.